This T cell receptor (beta chain) was identified during a study of blood T cell repertoires in COVID-19. Study in general: The United States, Italy and Spain supplied acute and convalescent COVID-19 samples. T cells, B-cell-depleted T cells, or PBMCs supplied cDNA or gDNA.

In the authors' workflow: The authors estimated nucleated cell counts from reference gene primer amplification. Repertoires were generated with immunoSEQ multiplex PCR, while TCRdb's copy carries only in-frame clones and drops some. From that table come the V and J calls and clone size; the DNA was used to work out D and trimming. The sample shows roughly 70,000 clones, 88% of them seen only once. Worth noting for this clone: The germline gene is not matched at one end of the junction; a read error may be the cause.

The CDR3 spans 13 residues. Germline CDR1 reads LGHNA; CDR2 reads YNFKEQ. The material sequenced was peripheral blood. The V and J genes are TRBV4-2 and TRBJ2-7; 11 bases fit TRBD2. This clonotype was obtained from a man between 70 and 80 years old with acute or convalescent COVID-19. The CDR3 DNA reads as TGTGCCAGCAGCCACCTGCCGACTAGCGGGATTCTCTTC. This sequence encodes CASSHLPTSGILF.